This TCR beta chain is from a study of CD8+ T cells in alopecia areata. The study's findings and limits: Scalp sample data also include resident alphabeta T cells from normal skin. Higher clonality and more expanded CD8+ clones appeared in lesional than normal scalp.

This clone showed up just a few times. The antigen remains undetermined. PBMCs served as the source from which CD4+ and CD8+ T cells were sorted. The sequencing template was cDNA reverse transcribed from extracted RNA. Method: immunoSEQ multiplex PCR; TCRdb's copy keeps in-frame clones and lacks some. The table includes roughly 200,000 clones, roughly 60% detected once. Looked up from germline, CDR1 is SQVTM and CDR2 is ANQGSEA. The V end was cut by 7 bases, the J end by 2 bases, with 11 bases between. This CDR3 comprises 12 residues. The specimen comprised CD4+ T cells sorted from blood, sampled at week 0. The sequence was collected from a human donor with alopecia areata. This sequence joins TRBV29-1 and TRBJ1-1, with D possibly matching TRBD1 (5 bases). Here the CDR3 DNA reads TGCAGCGCCGGACAAACTAACACTGAAGCTTTCTTT. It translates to CSAGQTNTEAFF. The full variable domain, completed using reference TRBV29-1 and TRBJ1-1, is SAVISQKPSRDICQRGTSLTIQCQVDSQVTMMFWYRQQPGQSLTLIATANQGSEATYESGFVIDKFPISRPNLTFSTLTVSNMSPEDSSIYLCSAGQTNTEAFFGQGTRLTVV.